The clone carrying this TCR beta chain was observed a handful of times. What it binds is not known. The data stem from a study of blood T cells in healthy people across ages. Total RNA, at least 5.5 micrograms per sample, was extracted from PBMCs. The use of a sample-barcoded 5' primer and a J-beta primer mix characterized a second PCR of about 7 to 12 cycles. Every cDNA was tagged by a template-switch adaptor with 12 random nucleotides. TCRdb re-derived calls from the 5' RACE reads in MiXCR, one entry per CDR3 protein. The table shows 1.8 million or so distinct CDR3 sequences, with about 39% occurring only once. Study-level findings and limits: Samples with more naive T cells showed higher observed beta diversity. Roughly linear age-related decline in beta diversity appeared, significant by age roughly 40.

Material for sequencing was blood. The sequence derives from a human donor in good health.

The CDR3 sequence: CASSQVPGRVGTDTQYF. The DNA for the CDR3 is TGCGCCAGCAGCCAGGTCCCTGGCAGAGTGGGCACAGATACGCAGTATTTT. This chain links TRBV4-1 with TRBJ2-3; D is uncertain. The CDR3 has 17 residues. Trimming took 3 bases from V and 1 from J, leaving 17 bases between them. Germline CDR1 MGHRA, CDR2 YSYEKL.